This is a list of T cell receptor beta chains from one sample in a study of metastatic and nonmetastatic thyroid tumors. TCRdb re-called the PCR reads through MiXCR. The sample holds almost 15,000 clones, less than 30% seen once. The sample was tumor tissue. The receptor source for this set is a male donor with papillary thyroid cancer or a benign thyroid nodule (not recorded which). Some clones in this sample may be carry-over from other donors' samples. Each CDR3 is given with its conserved first and last residue. D genes are given only for firm matches. Expanded clones are given a class, and other clones once, few, many or no size at all.

many	TRBV5-4	TRBJ2-7	NA	CASSFPHSSGGYEQYF	TGTGCCAGCAGCTTCCCCCATTCCAGCGGAGGCTACGAGCAGTACTTC
many	TRBV7-9	TRBJ2-7	NA	CASSYLPYEQYF	TGTGCCAGCAGCTACCTACCCTACGAGCAGTACTTC
NA	TRBV20-1	TRBJ2-7	TRBD1	CSARDPRTGVYYEQYF	TGCAGTGCTAGAGACCCACGTACAGGGGTTTACTACGAGCAGTACTTC
NA	TRBV18	TRBJ1-2	NA	CASSQTSGPGGGYTF	TGTGCCAGCTCACAAACTTCAGGCCCCGGGGGAGGCTACACCTTC
NA	TRBV6-1	TRBJ1-2	TRBD1	CASSSGTAHYGYTF	TGTGCCAGCAGTTCGGGGACAGCCCACTATGGCTACACCTTC
many	TRBV19	TRBJ2-7	TRBD1	CASSLTGDGDEQYF	TGTGCCAGTAGTCTGACAGGGGATGGCGACGAGCAGTACTTC
few	TRBV6-1	TRBJ1-2	NA	CASSDGQGWYGYTF	TGTGCCAGCAGTGATGGGCAGGGGTGGTATGGCTACACCTTC
NA	TRBV30	TRBJ2-7	TRBD1	CAWRGAGTGTYEQYF	TGTGCCTGGAGGGGGGCCGGGACAGGGACCTACGAGCAGTACTTC
many	TRBV20-1	TRBJ2-1	NA	CSARDPTSLEQFF	TGCAGTGCTAGAGATCCGACCAGTCTTGAGCAGTTCTTC
once	TRBV20-1	TRBJ2-7	TRBD1	CSANPGQGINEQYF	TGCAGTGCTAACCCGGGACAGGGAATCAACGAGCAGTACTTC
many	TRBV7-9	TRBJ2-1	TRBD1	CASSPGQGYNEQFF	TGTGCCAGCAGCCCTGGACAGGGCTACAATGAGCAGTTCTTC
NA	TRBV5-1	TRBJ1-1	NA	CASSFGGATEAFF	TGCGCCAGCAGCTTCGGGGGGGCCACTGAAGCTTTCTTT
NA	TRBV20-1	TRBJ2-7	NA	CILAVGEAVSYEQYF	TGCATCCTTGCGGTGGGGGAGGCGGTCTCCTACGAGCAGTACTTC
NA	TRBV6-1	TRBJ2-1	TRBD2	CASSEADTSGGARHF	TGTGCCAGCAGTGAAGCGGATACTAGCGGGGGAGCTCGACACTTC
few	TRBV6-1	TRBJ1-1	NA	CASRLQMNTEAFF	TGTGCCAGCAGGCTACAGATGAACACTGAAGCTTTCTTT
many	TRBV5-5	TRBJ1-1	TRBD1	CASSLGQGSTEAFF	TGTGCCAGCAGCTTGGGACAGGGGAGCACTGAAGCTTTCTTT
few	TRBV6-2/TRBV6-3	TRBJ2-3	NA	CASSYSVPRTDTQYF	TGTGCCAGCAGTTACTCAGTCCCCCGCACAGATACGCAGTATTTT
NA	TRBV5-1	TRBJ1-2	TRBD1	CASSPSGVEGQGTYGYTF	TGCGCCAGCAGCCCGAGTGGAGTGGAGGGACAGGGTACCTATGGCTACACCTTC
NA	TRBV7-2	TRBJ2-7	NA	CASSSYSYEQYF	TGTGCCAGCAGCTCTTACTCCTACGAGCAGTACTTC
few	TRBV18	TRBJ1-1	NA	CASSPPGINTEAFF	TGTGCCAGCTCACCGCCCGGAATAAACACTGAAGCTTTCTTT
many	TRBV5-6	TRBJ2-7	NA	CASSKGLYREQYF	TGTGCCAGCAGCAAAGGCCTATATCGCGAGCAGTACTTC
NA	TRBV18	TRBJ2-7	NA	CASSPAGHEQYF	TGTGCCAGCTCACCAGCAGGTCACGAGCAGTACTTC
NA	TRBV7-3	TRBJ2-3	NA	CASSSGRDWVTDTQYF	TGTGCCAGCAGCTCAGGGCGGGACTGGGTCACAGATACGCAGTATTTT
NA	TRBV20-1	TRBJ2-1	TRBD2	CSASRAGGYNEQFF	TGCAGTGCTAGCAGGGCGGGAGGGTACAATGAGCAGTTCTTC
many	TRBV20-1	TRBJ1-2	TRBD1	CSARGTGGYGYTF	TGCAGTGCTAGAGGGACAGGGGGGTATGGCTACACCTTC
NA	TRBV7-8	TRBJ2-7	TRBD2	CASSLATAGLAGPYEQYF	TGTGCCAGCAGCTTAGCAACGGCAGGTCTAGCGGGACCCTACGAGCAGTACTTC
NA	TRBV20-1	TRBJ1-6	NA	CSARGDSGRDSPLHF	TGCAGTGCTAGGGGTGACAGTGGCCGGGATTCACCACTCCACTTT
few	TRBV2	TRBJ1-1	NA	CASSTPDSRIMNTEAFF	TGTGCCAGCAGTACACCTGACAGCAGGATCATGAACACTGAAGCTTTCTTT
few	TRBV6-5	TRBJ2-7	TRBD2	CASSFERGPLREQYF	TGTGCCAGCAGTTTCGAGCGGGGACCCCTGAGAGAGCAGTACTTC
many	TRBV7-9	TRBJ2-7	NA	CASSLGNEQYF	TGTGCCAGCAGCTTAGGGAACGAGCAGTACTTC
NA	TRBV5-1	TRBJ2-5	TRBD2	CASKRSGGVETQYF	TGCGCCAGCAAGAGGAGCGGGGGGGTGGAGACCCAGTACTTC
many	TRBV4-1	TRBJ1-4	NA	CASSQDGEPANEKLFF	TGCGCCAGCAGCCAAGATGGGGAGCCGGCGAATGAAAAACTGTTTTTT